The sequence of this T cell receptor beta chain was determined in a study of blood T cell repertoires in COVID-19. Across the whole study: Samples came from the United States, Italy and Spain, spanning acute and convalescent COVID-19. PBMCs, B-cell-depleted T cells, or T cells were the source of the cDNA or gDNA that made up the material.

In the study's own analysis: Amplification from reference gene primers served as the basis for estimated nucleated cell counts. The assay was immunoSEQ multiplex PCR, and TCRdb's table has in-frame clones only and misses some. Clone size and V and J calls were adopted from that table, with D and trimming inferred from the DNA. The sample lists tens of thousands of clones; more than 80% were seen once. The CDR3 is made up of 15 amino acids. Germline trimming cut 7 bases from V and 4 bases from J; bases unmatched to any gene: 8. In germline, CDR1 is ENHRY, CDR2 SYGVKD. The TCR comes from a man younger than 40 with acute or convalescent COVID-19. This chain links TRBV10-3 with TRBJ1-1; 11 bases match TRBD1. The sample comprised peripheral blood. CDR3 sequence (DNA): TGTGCCATCAAGGACAGGGGGCAAGTCGGCACTGAAGCTTTCTTT. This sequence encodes CAIKDRGQVGTEAFF.